A selection of T cell receptor beta chains follows, all from one sample in a study of technical replicates of blood from a handful of donors. Assay: immunoSEQ multiplex PCR; the TCRdb copy retains only in-frame clones and omits some. The sample holds thousands of clones, roughly 88% seen once. Sequencing was performed on PBMCs. The receptors stem from a human donor in good health. The CDR3 runs from the conserved cysteine through the conserved F or W. Each record gives: J gene, clone size, D gene, V gene, CDR3 DNA, CDR3 protein. The D gene is left open where the match is weak. A row's size may be missing; if present it is once, few, many or a size class.

j_gene: TRBJ2-7
abundance: .
d_gene: .
v_gene: TRBV7-9
CDR3nt: TGTGCCAGCAGCTCCCCAGGGGGGACCTACGAGCAGTACTTC
CDR3aa: CASSSPGGTYEQYF

j_gene: TRBJ2-7
abundance: .
d_gene: .
v_gene: TRBV27
CDR3nt: TGTGCCAGCAGCCCCCCAGGGGTAGCGTATTCCTACGAGCAGTACTTC
CDR3aa: CASSPPGVAYSYEQYF

j_gene: TRBJ1-1
abundance: .
d_gene: TRBD1
v_gene: TRBV6-5
CDR3nt: TGTGCCAGCAGTTCTCGAACAGGGGACACTGAAGCTTTCTTT
CDR3aa: CASSSRTGDTEAFF

j_gene: TRBJ2-7
abundance: .
d_gene: .
v_gene: TRBV28
CDR3nt: TGTGCCAGCATCCCCGGGGGGCGGGGGTTATTCTACGAGCAGTACTTC
CDR3aa: CASIPGGRGLFYEQYF

j_gene: TRBJ2-3
abundance: .
d_gene: .
v_gene: TRBV19
CDR3nt: TGTGCCAGTAGTATTCCCGGAGATACGCAGTATTTT
CDR3aa: CASSIPGDTQYF

j_gene: TRBJ2-7
abundance: .
d_gene: TRBD1
v_gene: TRBV27
CDR3nt: TGTGCCAGCAGTTCCGGGACAGCCTCCTACGAGCAGTACTTC
CDR3aa: CASSSGTASYEQYF

j_gene: TRBJ2-7
abundance: .
d_gene: TRBD2
v_gene: TRBV29-1
CDR3nt: TGCAGCGTCTTTAGCGGGAAACCAACCTACGAGCAGTACTTC
CDR3aa: CSVFSGKPTYEQYF

j_gene: TRBJ2-1
abundance: once
d_gene: .
v_gene: TRBV6-6
CDR3nt: TGTGCCAGCGGGCAGGGGATCAATGAGCAGTTCTTC
CDR3aa: CASGQGINEQFF

j_gene: TRBJ2-1
abundance: .
d_gene: TRBD2
v_gene: TRBV11-3
CDR3nt: TGTGCCAGCAGTGCGGGACTAGCGGAGAACAATGAGCAGTTCTTC
CDR3aa: CASSAGLAENNEQFF

j_gene: TRBJ2-3
abundance: .
d_gene: TRBD2
v_gene: TRBV10-3
CDR3nt: TGTGCCATCAGTGAGTCGACCGGGAGGGGCAGCACAGATACGCAGTATTTT
CDR3aa: CAISESTGRGSTDTQYF

j_gene: TRBJ2-2
abundance: .
d_gene: .
v_gene: TRBV7-7
CDR3nt: TGTGCCAGCAGCTCCGAGTACACCGGGGAGCTGTTTTTT
CDR3aa: CASSSEYTGELFF

j_gene: TRBJ1-2
abundance: .
d_gene: .
v_gene: TRBV6-5
CDR3nt: TGTGCCAGCAGTTACGGAAGAGACAGGTTGATCTCTGGCTACACCTTC
CDR3aa: CASSYGRDRLISGYTF